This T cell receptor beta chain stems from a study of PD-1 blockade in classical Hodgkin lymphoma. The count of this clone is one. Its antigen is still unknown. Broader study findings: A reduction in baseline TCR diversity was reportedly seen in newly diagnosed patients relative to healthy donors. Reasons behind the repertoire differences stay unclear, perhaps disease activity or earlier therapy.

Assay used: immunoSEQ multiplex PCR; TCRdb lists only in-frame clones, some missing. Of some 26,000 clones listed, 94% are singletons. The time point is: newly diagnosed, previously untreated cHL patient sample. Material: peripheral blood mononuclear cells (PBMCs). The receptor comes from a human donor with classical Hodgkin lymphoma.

The DNA of the CDR3 is TGTGCCAGTAGTCAGGGTATTAATGAAAAACTGTTTTTT. This codes for CASSQGINEKLFF. The rearrangement uses TRBV28 and TRBJ1-4, with D possibly matching TRBD1 (5 bases). Germline V gene lookup returns CDR1 MDHEN and CDR2 SYDVKM. This CDR3 spans 13 amino acids. Trimming stripped 9 bases from V and 4 bases from J, with 12 bases between.